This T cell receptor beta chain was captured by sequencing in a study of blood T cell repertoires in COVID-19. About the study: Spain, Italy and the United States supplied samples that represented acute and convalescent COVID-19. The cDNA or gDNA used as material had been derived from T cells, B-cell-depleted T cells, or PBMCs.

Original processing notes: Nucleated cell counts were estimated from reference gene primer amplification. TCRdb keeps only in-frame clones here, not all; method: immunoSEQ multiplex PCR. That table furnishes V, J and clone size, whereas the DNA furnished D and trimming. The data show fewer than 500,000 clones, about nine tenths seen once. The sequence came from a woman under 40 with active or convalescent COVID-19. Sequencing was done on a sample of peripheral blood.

CDR3: CASSPGRGPGYGYTF. CDR3 sequence (DNA): TGTGCCAGCAGTCCTGGCAGGGGGCCGGGCTATGGCTACACCTTC. The genes are TRBV27 and TRBJ1-2; 8 positions agree with TRBD1. J gave up 4 bases and V 5 bases, and 9 bases lay outside the gene matches. This CDR3 is built from 15 residues. Germline lookup yields CDR1 MNHEY and CDR2 SMNVEV (reference sequence).